Reported below is one T cell receptor (beta chain). Antigen unknown. This entry belongs to a study of T cell responses to AZD1222 COVID-19 vaccine. Study in general: Second-dose schedules of about 4 or about 12 weeks were combined. Study-level findings and limits: Clonal diversity may have been underestimated, and the donors were mostly white British, with more females than males. Receipt of two AZD1222 doses was followed by a rise in Spike-specific TCR breadth and depth. Baseline antibody screening turned up just six or seven seropositive AZD1222 recipients.

Germline CDR1 reads SGHRS; CDR2 reads YFSETQ. V dropped 2 bases and J dropped 6 bases, with 11 bases sitting between them. The CDR3 contains 13 residues. The protocol was immunoSEQ multiplex PCR, while the TCRdb copy is restricted to in-frame clones and leaves out a portion. Altogether 56,000 or so clones are present, 70% to 90% being singletons, with the ten largest covering over 12%. V usage is TRBV5-1 and J usage is TRBJ1-1; D call uncertain. This material consisted of peripheral blood, taken on day 0 of AZD1222 vaccination. The source is an adult in good health. CDR3 sequence reads: CASSFNSQAEAFF. CDR3 nucleotide sequence: TGCGCCAGCAGCTTCAACTCCCAGGCTGAAGCTTTCTTT. The whole variable domain, filled in from reference TRBV5-1 and TRBJ1-1, reads KAGVTQTPRYLIKTRGQQVTLSCSPISGHRSVSWYQQTPGQGLQFLFEYFSETQRNKGNFPGRFSGRQFSNSRSEMNVSTLELGDSALYLCASSFNSQAEAFFGQGTRLTVV.